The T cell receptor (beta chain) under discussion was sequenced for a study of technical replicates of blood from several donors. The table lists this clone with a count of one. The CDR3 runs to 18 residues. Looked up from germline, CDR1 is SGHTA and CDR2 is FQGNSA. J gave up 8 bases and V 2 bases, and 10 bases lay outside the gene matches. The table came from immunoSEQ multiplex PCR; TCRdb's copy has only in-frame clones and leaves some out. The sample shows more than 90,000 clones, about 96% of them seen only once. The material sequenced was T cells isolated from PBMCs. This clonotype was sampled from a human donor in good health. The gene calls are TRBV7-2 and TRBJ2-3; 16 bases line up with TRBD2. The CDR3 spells CASSLTSLGLAGGLTQYF. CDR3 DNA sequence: TGTGCCAGCAGCTTAACGAGCTTGGGACTAGCGGGAGGGCTTACGCAGTATTTT.